This paragraph covers one T cell receptor beta chain sequence. Its antigen is unidentified. Expressed TCRB transcripts got sequenced, as all isolated RNA was reverse transcribed. Generated by immunoSEQ multiplex PCR, the TCRdb table keeps only in-frame clones and is missing some. The sample lists about 740,000 clones, 13% occurring once. The data originate from a study of beta chain features in type 1 diabetes. Study-level results: Cells expressing TCR highly could be over-represented by cDNA sequencing. Patients with Type 1 diabetes showed moderately but significantly shorter TCRB CDR3s in all four CD4+ subsets.

This CDR3 has 12 amino acids. V was shortened by 11 bases and J by 0 bases, with 10 bases between the two germline ends. From germline, CDR1 is MNHNY and CDR2 SVGAGI (reference sequence). Sequenced material: naive CD4+ T cells from blood. This chain joins TRBV6-6 and TRBJ1-1; D not resolved. This TCR came from a man in his late teens or twenties with type 1 diabetes. Written as DNA, the CDR3 is TGTGCCGCGGAAAGGGTGAACACTGAAGCTTTCTTT. Its translation is CAAERVNTEAFF.